This T cell receptor (beta chain) was found in a study of blood T cell repertoires in COVID-19. Study as a whole: Sites in the United States, Italy and Spain provided acute and convalescent COVID-19 samples.

In the original processing: Scientists estimated how many nucleated cells there were by amplifying reference gene primers. Sequenced by immunoSEQ multiplex PCR; TCRdb stores in-frame clones only, minus some. The V and J calls and the clone size are those of that table, but D and trimming were determined from the DNA. The data show 99,000 or so clones, about 83% seen once. The receptor was derived from a man aged 70 or older with active or convalescent COVID-19. The source material was peripheral blood.

The CDR3 loop reads CASSSPTGHPSYEQYF. The CDR3 bases are TGTGCCAGCAGTAGCCCTACGGGACACCCCTCCTACGAGCAGTACTTC. The chain couples TRBV27 to TRBJ2-7; maybe TRBD1 (6 bases). Germline V gene sequence: CDR1 MNHEY, CDR2 SMNVEV (reference sequence). The CDR3 contains 16 residues. V lost 5 bases, J lost 0 bases, and 17 bases lay in between.